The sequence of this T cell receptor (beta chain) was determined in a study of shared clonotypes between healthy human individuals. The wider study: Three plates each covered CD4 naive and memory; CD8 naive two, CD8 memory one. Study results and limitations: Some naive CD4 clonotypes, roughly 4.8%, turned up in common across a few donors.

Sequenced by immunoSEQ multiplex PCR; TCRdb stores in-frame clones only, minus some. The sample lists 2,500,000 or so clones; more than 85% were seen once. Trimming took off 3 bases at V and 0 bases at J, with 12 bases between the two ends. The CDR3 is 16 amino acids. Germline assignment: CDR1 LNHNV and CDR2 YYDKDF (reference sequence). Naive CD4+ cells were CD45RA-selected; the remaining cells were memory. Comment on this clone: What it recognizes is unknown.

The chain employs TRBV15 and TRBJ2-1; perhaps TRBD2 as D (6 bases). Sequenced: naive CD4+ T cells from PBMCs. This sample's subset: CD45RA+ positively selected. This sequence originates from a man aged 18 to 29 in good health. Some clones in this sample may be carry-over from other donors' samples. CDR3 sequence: CATSREGMSSYNEQFF. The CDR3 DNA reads TGTGCCACCAGCAGGGAGGGTATGAGCTCCTACAATGAGCAGTTCTTC.